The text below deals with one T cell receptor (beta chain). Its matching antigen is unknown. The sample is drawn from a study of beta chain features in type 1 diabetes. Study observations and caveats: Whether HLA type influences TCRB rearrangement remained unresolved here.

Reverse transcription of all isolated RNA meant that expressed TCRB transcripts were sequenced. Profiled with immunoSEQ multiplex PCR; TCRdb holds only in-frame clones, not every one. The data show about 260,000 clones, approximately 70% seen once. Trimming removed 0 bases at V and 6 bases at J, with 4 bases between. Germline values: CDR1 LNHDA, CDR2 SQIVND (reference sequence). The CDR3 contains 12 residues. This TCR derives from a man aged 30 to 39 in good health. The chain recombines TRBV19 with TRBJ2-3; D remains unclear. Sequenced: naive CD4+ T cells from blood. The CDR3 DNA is TGTGCCAGTAGTATAGATCGCGATACGCAGTATTTT. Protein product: CASSIDRDTQYF.